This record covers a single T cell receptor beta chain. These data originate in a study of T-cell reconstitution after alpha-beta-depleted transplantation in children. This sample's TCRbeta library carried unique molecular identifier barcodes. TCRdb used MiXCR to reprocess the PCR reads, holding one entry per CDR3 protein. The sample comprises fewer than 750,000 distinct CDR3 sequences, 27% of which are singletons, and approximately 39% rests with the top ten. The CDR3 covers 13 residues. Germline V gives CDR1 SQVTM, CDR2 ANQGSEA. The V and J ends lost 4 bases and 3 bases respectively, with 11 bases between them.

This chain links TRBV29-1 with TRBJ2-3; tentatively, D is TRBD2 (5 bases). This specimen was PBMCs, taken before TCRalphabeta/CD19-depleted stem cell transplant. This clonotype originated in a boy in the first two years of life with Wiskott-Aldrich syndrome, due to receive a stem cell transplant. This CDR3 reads CSVGGGQTDTQYF. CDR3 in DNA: TGCAGCGTTGGCGGCGGGCAGACAGATACGCAGTATTTT.